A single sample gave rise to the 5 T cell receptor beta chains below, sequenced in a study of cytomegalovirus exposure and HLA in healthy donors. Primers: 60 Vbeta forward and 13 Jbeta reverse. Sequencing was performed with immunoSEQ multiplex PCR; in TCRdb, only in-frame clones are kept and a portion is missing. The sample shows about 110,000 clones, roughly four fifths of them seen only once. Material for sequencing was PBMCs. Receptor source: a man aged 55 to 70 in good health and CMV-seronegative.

The CDR3 region has the DNA TGTGCCAGCAGCACGACTCTAGCGGGGACTTACAATGAGCAGTTCTTC. Residues: CASSTTLAGTYNEQFF. The chain couples TRBV7-2 to TRBJ2-1, with 9 bases lining up with TRBD2. Germline V gene lookup returns CDR1 SGHTA and CDR2 FQGNSA. Trimming took 5 bases from V and 4 from J; bases not matched to a gene: 9. The CDR3 spans 16 residues.

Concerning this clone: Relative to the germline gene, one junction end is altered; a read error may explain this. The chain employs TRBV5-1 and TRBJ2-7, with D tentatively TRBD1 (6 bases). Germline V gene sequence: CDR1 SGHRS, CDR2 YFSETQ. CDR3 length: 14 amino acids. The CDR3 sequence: CASSLGQESYQQYF. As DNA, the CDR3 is TGCGCCAGCAGCTTGGGACAGGAATCCTACCAGCAGTACTTC.

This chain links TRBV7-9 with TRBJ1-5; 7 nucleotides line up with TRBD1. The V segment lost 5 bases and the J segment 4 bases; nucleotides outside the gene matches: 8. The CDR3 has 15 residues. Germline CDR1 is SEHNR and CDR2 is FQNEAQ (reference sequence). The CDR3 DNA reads TGTGCCAGCAGCGGGCCGGGGACAGAGAATCAGCCCCAGCATTTT. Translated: CASSGPGTENQPQHF. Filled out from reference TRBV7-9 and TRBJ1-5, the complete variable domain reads DTGVSQNPRHKITKRGQNVTFRCDPISEHNRLYWYRQTLGQGPEFLTYFQNEAQLEKSRLLSDRFSAERPKGSFSTLEIQRTEQGDSAMYLCASSGPGTENQPQHFGDGTRLSIL.

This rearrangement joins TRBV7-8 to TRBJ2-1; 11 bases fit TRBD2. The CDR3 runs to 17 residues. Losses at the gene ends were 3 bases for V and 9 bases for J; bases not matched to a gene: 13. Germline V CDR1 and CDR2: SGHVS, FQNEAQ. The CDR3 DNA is TGTGCCAGCAGCTTGAGGGTTAATAGCGGGGGGGAGGGTGAGCAGTTCTTC. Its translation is CASSLRVNSGGEGEQFF.

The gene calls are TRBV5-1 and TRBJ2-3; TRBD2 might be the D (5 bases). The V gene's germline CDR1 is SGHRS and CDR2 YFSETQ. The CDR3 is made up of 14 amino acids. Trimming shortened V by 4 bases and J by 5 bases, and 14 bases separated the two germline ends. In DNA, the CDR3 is TGCGCCAGCAGCATTTCGGGAAGTGAAGATACGCAGTATTTT. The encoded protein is CASSISGSEDTQYF.